This TCR beta chain was recovered during a study of molecular identifiers for immune sequencing clone quantification. Study results and limitations: In CMV-specific effectors, clones above 20 copies held over 99% of molecules; naive, under 1%.

The V and J ends lost 7 bases and 2 bases respectively, with 20 bases between them. The germline V gene has CDR1 SQVTM and CDR2 ANQGSEA. The CDR3 has 16 amino acids. With listed TCR primers and previously described methods, bulk TCR libraries were prepared. In TCRdb, the PCR reads were re-called with MiXCR into one record per CDR3 protein. The data show 400,000 to 600,000 distinct CDR3 sequences, around 23% seen once. This clonotype was seen a handful of times. Its antigen is not known. Input material: naive CD8+ T cells from blood, with Jurkat cell RNA spiked in. Subset given: FACS-sorted CD8+CD4-CCR7+CD45RA+ naive T cells. The gene calls are TRBV29-1 and TRBJ2-2; weak D call: TRBD1 (5 bases). The source is a human donor in good health. Some libraries in this study had Jurkat cell RNA spiked in. The CDR3 coding sequence is TGCAGCGCTAAGGTGGTGACAGTCAAAAACACCGGGGAGCTGTTTTTT. Its protein is CSAKVVTVKNTGELFF.